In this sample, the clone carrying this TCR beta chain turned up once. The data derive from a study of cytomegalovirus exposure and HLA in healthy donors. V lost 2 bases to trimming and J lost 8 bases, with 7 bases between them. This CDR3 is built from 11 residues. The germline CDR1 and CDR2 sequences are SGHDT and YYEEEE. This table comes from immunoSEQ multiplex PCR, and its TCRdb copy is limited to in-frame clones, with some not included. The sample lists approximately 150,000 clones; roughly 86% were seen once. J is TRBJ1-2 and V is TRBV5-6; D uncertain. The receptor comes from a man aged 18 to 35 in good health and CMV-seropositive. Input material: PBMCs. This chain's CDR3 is CASSLSEGYTF. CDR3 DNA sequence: TGTGCCAGCAGCTTAAGCGAAGGCTACACCTTC.